The entry below gives a single T cell receptor (beta chain) sequence along with its context. Its specificity is unknown. The source of the sample is a study of cytotoxic CD8 clonotypes in ibrutinib-treated CLL. Whole-study results and caveats: At baseline, clonality was higher than in age-matched healthy donors and correlated with CD8+ counts.

Using immunoSEQ multiplex PCR, the repertoire was profiled, and TCRdb retains in-frame clones only, with some absent. The table has around 150,000 clones, about 84% seen once; the top ten hold 7.5% to 8%. This CDR3 has 15 amino acids. Germline CDR1 ENHRY, CDR2 SYGVKD. The junction had 8 bases not matched to a gene; V was cut back by 3 bases and J by 3 bases. The chain uses TRBV10-3 and TRBJ2-7, with 7 nucleotides matching TRBD2. The starting material was PBMCs, obtained after 36 months of ibrutinib treatment. This TCR derives from a human donor with chronic lymphocytic leukemia. For the CDR3, the DNA is TGTGCCATCAGTGATCCGGGAGGACTACACTACGAGCAGTACTTC. It specifies CAISDPGGLHYEQYF.